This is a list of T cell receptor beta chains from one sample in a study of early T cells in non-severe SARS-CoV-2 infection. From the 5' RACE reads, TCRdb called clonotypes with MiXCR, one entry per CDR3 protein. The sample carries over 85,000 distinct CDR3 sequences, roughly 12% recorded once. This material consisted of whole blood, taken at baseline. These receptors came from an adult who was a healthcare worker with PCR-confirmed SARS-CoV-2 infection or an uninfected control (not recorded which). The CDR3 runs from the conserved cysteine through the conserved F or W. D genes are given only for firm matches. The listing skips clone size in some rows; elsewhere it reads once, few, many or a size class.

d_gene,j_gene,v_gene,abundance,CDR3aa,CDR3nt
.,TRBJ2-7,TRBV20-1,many,CSARGGLHNGEQYF,TGCAGTGCTAGAGGGGGACTTCACAACGGTGAGCAGTACTTC
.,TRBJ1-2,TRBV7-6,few,CASSLAPHSNYGYTF,TGTGCCAGCAGCTTAGCCCCACATTCTAACTATGGCTACACCTTC
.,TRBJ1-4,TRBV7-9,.,CAGSLVATNEKLFF,TGTGCCGGCAGCTTGGTTGCAACTAATGAAAAACTGTTTTTT
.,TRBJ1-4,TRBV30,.,CAWSVRGGPNEKLFF,TGTGCCTGGAGTGTACGGGGGGGACCTAATGAAAAACTGTTTTTT
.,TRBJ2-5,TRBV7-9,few,CASTISSVETQYF,TGTGCCAGCACCATATCATCGGTGGAGACCCAGTACTTC
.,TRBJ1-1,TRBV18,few,CASSPRQAANTEAFF,TGTGCCAGCTCACCTCGACAGGCAGCGAACACTGAAGCTTTCTTT
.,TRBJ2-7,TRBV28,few,CASSLRGKQYF,TGTGCCAGCAGTTTGAGAGGGAAGCAGTACTTC
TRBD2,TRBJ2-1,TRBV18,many,CASSELAGAVQEQFF,TGTGCCAGCTCGGAACTAGCGGGGGCCGTACAAGAGCAGTTCTTC
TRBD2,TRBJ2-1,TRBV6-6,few,CASSYGRASGNSYNEQFF,TGTGCCAGCAGTTACGGGAGGGCTAGCGGGAACTCCTACAATGAGCAGTTCTTC
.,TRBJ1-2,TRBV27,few,CASSLSGDRSGYYGYTF,TGTGCCAGCAGTTTATCGGGTGACAGGTCGGGTTACTATGGCTACACCTTC
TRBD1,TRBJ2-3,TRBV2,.,CASSLGTGVTDTQYF,TGTGCCAGCAGCCTAGGGACAGGGGTCACAGATACGCAGTATTTT
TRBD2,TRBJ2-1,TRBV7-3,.,CASSISGSAGNEQFF,TGTGCCAGCAGCATTAGCGGGAGTGCGGGCAATGAGCAGTTCTTC
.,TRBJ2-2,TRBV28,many,CASRQTVSHTGELFF,TGTGCCAGCAGGCAGACAGTTTCCCACACCGGGGAGCTGTTTTTT
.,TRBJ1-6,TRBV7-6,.,CASSLVLALNSPLHF,TGTGCCAGCAGCTTAGTCCTGGCCCTTAATTCACCCCTCCACTTT
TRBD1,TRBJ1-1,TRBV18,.,CASRFSGGQDTEAFF,TGTGCCAGCCGATTTTCAGGGGGCCAAGACACTGAAGCTTTCTTT
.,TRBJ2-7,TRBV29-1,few,CSVGGGLEQYF,TGCAGCGTAGGCGGAGGGTTAGAGCAGTACTTC
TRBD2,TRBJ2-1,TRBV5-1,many,CASSPTGTSENEQFF,TGCGCCAGCAGTCCGACCGGGACTAGCGAAAATGAGCAGTTCTTC
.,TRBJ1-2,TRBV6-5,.,CASSYWQGNGYTF,TGTGCCAGCAGTTATTGGCAGGGAAACGGCTACACCTTC
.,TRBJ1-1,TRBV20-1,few,CSANEILNTEAFF,TGCAGTGCAAACGAAATACTGAACACTGAAGCTTTCTTT
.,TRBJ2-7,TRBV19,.,CASNSLAGSYEQYF,TGTGCCAGTAACTCTCTAGCCGGCTCCTACGAGCAGTACTTC
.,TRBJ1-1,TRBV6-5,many,CASRKTGTFEAFF,TGTGCCAGCAGAAAGACCGGGACATTTGAAGCTTTCTTT
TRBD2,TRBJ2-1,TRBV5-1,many,CASSLTSGAYNEQFF,TGCGCCAGCAGCTTGACTAGCGGGGCCTACAATGAGCAGTTCTTC
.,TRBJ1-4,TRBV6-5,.,CASRLQGDSREKLFF,TGTGCCAGCAGACTACAGGGAGACAGTCGCGAAAAACTGTTTTTT
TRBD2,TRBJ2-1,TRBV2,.,CASSESGLVSSGRSDEQFF,TGTGCCAGCAGTGAATCGGGCCTGGTTTCCAGCGGGAGGTCCGATGAGCAGTTCTTC
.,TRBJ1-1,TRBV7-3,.,CASSKGSRQNTEAFF,TGTGCCAGCAGCAAGGGGAGTAGACAGAACACTGAAGCTTTCTTT
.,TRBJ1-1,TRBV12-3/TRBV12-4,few,CASSLMEGDTEAFF,TGTGCCAGCAGTTTAATGGAGGGGGACACTGAAGCTTTCTTT
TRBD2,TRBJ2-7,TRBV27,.,CASSSGLAGVQYF,TGTGCCAGCAGTTCGGGACTAGCGGGAGTGCAGTACTTC
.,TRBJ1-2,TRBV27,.,CASSLEPGDYGYTF,TGTGCCAGCAGTTTAGAGCCGGGGGACTATGGCTACACCTTC
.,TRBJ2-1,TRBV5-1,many,CASSPKAGTASYNEQFF,TGCGCCAGCAGCCCAAAGGCCGGGACTGCCTCCTACAATGAGCAGTTCTTC
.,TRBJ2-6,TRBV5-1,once,CASSSTGSGANVLTF,TGCGCCAGCAGCTCGACAGGCTCTGGGGCCAACGTCCTGACTTTC
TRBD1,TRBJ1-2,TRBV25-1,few,CASSERQGLGGYTF,TGTGCCAGCAGTGAAAGACAGGGGCTCGGAGGCTACACCTTC
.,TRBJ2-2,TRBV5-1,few,CASSLDSGELFF,TGCGCCAGCAGCTTAGACAGCGGGGAGCTGTTTTTT
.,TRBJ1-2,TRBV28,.,CASSSPTSNYGYTF,TGTGCCAGCAGTTCCCCGACATCTAACTATGGCTACACCTTC
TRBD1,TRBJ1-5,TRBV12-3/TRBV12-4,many,CASSLATGVQPQHF,TGTGCCAGCAGTTTAGCCACAGGGGTTCAGCCCCAGCATTTT
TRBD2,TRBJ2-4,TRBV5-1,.,CASSAGTSGRRMGIQYF,TGCGCCAGCAGCGCCGGGACTAGCGGGAGACGTATGGGCATTCAGTACTTC
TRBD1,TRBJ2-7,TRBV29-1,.,CSVLDRGDPSYEQYF,TGCAGCGTACTGGACAGGGGCGACCCCTCCTACGAGCAGTACTTC
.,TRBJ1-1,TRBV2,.,CASSERQASTEAFF,TGTGCCAGCAGTGAGAGGCAGGCCTCCACTGAAGCTTTCTTT
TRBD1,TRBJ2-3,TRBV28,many,CASSLGLDRGRTDTQYF,TGTGCCAGCAGTTTGGGCCTGGACAGGGGGCGGACAGATACGCAGTATTTT
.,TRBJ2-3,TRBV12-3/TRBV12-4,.,CASSSGTHDTQYF,TGTGCCAGCAGCTCAGGGACACATGATACGCAGTATTTT
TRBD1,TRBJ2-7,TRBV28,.,CASRPPGQVPLEQYF,TGTGCCAGCAGACCTCCCGGACAGGTCCCTCTCGAGCAGTACTTC
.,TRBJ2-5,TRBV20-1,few,CSARASGLAWETQYF,TGCAGTGCTAGAGCGAGTGGGCTAGCGTGGGAGACCCAGTACTTC
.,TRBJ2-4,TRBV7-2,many,CASSPPGGQNIQYF,TGTGCCAGCAGCCCCCCGGGGGGCCAAAACATTCAGTACTTC
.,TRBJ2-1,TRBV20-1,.,CSARVGGSYNEQFF,TGCAGTGCTAGAGTGGGGGGCTCCTACAATGAGCAGTTCTTC
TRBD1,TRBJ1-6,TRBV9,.,CASSVGDSLLLPLHF,TGTGCCAGCAGCGTAGGGGACAGCCTCCTCCTTCCCCTCCACTTT
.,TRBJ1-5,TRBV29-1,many,CSVGGGNQPQHF,TGCAGCGTTGGTGGGGGCAATCAGCCCCAGCATTTT
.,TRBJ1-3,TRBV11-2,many,CASSSSGGAGNTIYF,TGTGCCAGCAGCTCCAGCGGAGGGGCGGGAAACACCATATATTTT
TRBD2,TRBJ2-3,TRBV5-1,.,CASSFGTSATDTQYF,TGCGCCAGCAGCTTCGGGACTAGCGCCACAGATACGCAGTATTTT
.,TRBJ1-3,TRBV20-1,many,CSAIHNSGNTIYF,TGCAGTGCTATCCACAACTCTGGAAACACCATATATTTT
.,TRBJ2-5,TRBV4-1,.,CASSQEPTAVEETQYF,TGCGCCAGCAGCCAAGAACCGACAGCGGTTGAGGAGACCCAGTACTTC
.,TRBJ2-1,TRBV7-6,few,CASSRTPGHNEQFF,TGTGCCAGCAGCCGTACCCCGGGTCACAATGAGCAGTTCTTC
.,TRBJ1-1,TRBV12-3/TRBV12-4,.,CASSFFLVGAEAFF,TGTGCCAGCAGTTTTTTTTTGGTAGGTGCTGAAGCTTTCTTT
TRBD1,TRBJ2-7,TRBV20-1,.,CSASPGTGSYEQYF,TGCAGTGCTTCCCCCGGGACAGGCTCCTACGAGCAGTACTTC
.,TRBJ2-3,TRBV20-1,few,CSARAGILTGTDTQYF,TGCAGTGCTAGGGCGGGAATACTGACCGGCACAGATACGCAGTATTTT